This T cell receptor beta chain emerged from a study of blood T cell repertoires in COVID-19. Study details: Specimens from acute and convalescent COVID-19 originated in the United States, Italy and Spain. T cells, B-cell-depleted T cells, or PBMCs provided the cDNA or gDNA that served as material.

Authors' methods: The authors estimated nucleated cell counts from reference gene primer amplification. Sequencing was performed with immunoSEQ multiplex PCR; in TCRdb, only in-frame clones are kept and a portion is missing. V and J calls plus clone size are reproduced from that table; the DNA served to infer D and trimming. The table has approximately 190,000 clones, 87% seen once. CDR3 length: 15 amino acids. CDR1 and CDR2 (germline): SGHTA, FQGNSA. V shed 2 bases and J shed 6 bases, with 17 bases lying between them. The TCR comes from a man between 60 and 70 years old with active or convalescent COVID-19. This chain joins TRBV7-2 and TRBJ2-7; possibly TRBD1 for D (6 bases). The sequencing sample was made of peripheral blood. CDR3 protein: CASSLSGAQGSEQYF. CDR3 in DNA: TGTGCCAGCAGCTTATCAGGGGCGCAGGGGTCCGAGCAGTACTTC.